This T cell receptor beta chain was sequenced in a study of CD8+ T cells in alopecia areata. This clone was seen only a few times. Treatment in this sample: oral pan-JAK inhibitor, 5-10 mg twice daily. Alopecia areata patients provided lesional scalp punch biopsies and peripheral blood, both collected for the study. The sorting of PBMCs gave CD4+ and CD8+ T cells. The CDR3 is 14 residues long. Germline CDR1 GTSNPN, CDR2 SVGIG (reference sequence). V was trimmed by 1 base and J by 0 bases, leaving 9 bases between them. TCR sequencing used cDNA made by reverse transcription of extracted RNA. Assay: immunoSEQ multiplex PCR; the TCRdb copy retains only in-frame clones and omits some. Of around 100,000 clones listed, about nine tenths were seen once; the top ten hold over 8.5%.

This receptor was identified in a human donor with alopecia areata. This sequence joins TRBV30 and TRBJ1-2, with D uncertain. The sample consisted of CD8+ T cells sorted from blood, taken at approximately week 34, from a patient treated with tofacitinib. The CDR3 here is CAWSAQFANYGYTF. The CDR3 region has the DNA TGTGCCTGGAGTGCGCAGTTCGCTAACTATGGCTACACCTTC.